This T cell receptor (beta chain) was retrieved from a study of T cells in Graves' hyperthyroidism and ophthalmopathy (dated by TCRdb to about 2019). Context from the whole study: Peripheral blood was sampled at the time of initial diagnosis, prior to any treatment. Prospective prediction of ophthalmopathy was tested in an independent validation cohort of approximately 18 hyperthyroidism patients and 17 patients who later progressed to ophthalmopathy. TCR Vbeta CDR3 sequencing of 120 to 150 peripheral blood samples (43 ophthalmopathy, about 75 hyperthyroidism and approximately 17 progressor patients) is reported in the paper. After blood sampling, hyperthyroidism patients were treated with methimazole at a starting dose of 30 mg daily, and ophthalmopathy patients were treated with high-dose intravenous methylprednisolone. The 95 to 100 discovery patients were divided at random into training and test sets in a 7:3 ratio. In addition, the study compared T-cell repertoires in thyroid tissue and in blood from six Graves' hyperthyroidism patients. TCR V-J signatures able to tell the groups apart were searched for in a discovery cohort of 90 to 100 patients, of whom 43 had Graves' ophthalmopathy and some 60 had stable Graves' hyperthyroidism. Overall results and qualifications from the work: Sample size was not statistically predetermined, and investigators were not blinded to group allocation. During validation, the model predicted progression to ophthalmopathy a median of around 6 months ahead of onset, with approximately 70% sensitivity and 72.22% specificity. Most expanded thyroid clonotypes (frequency above 0.001) were also detected in blood, a finding suggesting that blood repertoires may reflect thyroid immune responses. A 13 V-J signature model separated ophthalmopathy from stable hyperthyroidism, with approximately 87% sensitivity and roughly 82% specificity in cross-validation and 80%/75% in testing.

The CDR3 numbers 13 residues from cysteine through phenylalanine. This entry keeps only the CDR3 DNA: 39 bases, framed from base 1. Deletion took 4 bases off V and 1 base off J, with a span of 7 bases between the germline ends. Per the germline V gene (reference sequence), LNHDA is the CDR1 and SQIVND is the CDR2. The TCR beta CDR3 regions were amplified from RNA transcripts. For the first round of RT-PCR on the TCR CDR3, the HTBI primer set was used together with the Qiagen OneStep RT-PCR kit. Libraries were constructed in a second round of multiplex PCR, after which size selection and purification were performed. Paired-end sequencing of the libraries was performed with 100 bp reads on an Illumina HiSeq2000. Per the source publication's procedure: SOAPnuke was used to process the raw data, throwing out any read that contained adapters or uncalled bases, had a mean Phred below 15, or lacked an exact constant-primer or identifier match. COPE v1.2.5 was used to merge the high-quality paired reads, and each unique nucleotide sequence was defined as a clonotype. Clonotypes were aligned to IMGT TRBV, TRBD and TRBJ reference segments using MiTCR v1.1. Analysis was restricted to V-J combinations with a frequency above 0.0001, which covered about 99% of repertoires. A TCS score was defined as the ratio between F50 (clonal expansion) and ExV (chaos), using BLOSUM62-based TCRdist between CDR3 peptides within each V-J. Welch's t-statistics and random forest reduced 450 to 600 V-J features to 13, which were used in a naive Bayes classifier (R e1071). Through fastp at Q25 and MiXCR, TCRdb rebuilt clones from the public reads, retaining in-frame beta chains. All rows with the same CDR3 protein become a single entry with the most common DNA and genes. Here the V and J calls rest on TCRdb's processing, not on the authors' analysis. This sample is represented by 380,000 or so distinct CDR3 sequences; about 13% of them were singletons. Of the sample, 20% is held by the ten largest clones.

This clonotype was detected many times. What antigen it recognizes has not been identified. Base quality data are lacking; no much larger clone is found one base away. Hyperthyroidism patients were newly diagnosed, with disease duration under 2 months, and aged 18 to 65 years. Exclusion was applied to patients with uncontrolled infections, other autoimmune diseases, pregnancy or lactation. Diagnoses relied on clinical symptoms, serum thyroxine and TRAb, thyroid ultrasound and orbital computed tomography. Blood from progressor patients was drawn when they were first diagnosed with hyperthyroidism, before any ophthalmopathy symptoms appeared. Ficoll-Paque density gradient centrifugation was used to isolate PBMCs from under 11 ml of fresh peripheral blood. Progressor patients were first diagnosed with Graves' hyperthyroidism and then developed ophthalmopathy during follow-up. Trizol reagent was used to extract total RNA, and RNA quality was then checked on an Agilent 2100 Bioanalyzer.

Recombination linked TRBV19 to TRBJ1-1; the D segment cannot be called with confidence. This TCR derives from a young man with Graves' hyperthyroidism that later progressed to Graves' ophthalmopathy. Sample: blood. CDR3 protein: CASSTRKNTEAFF. The DNA sequence is given as TGTGCCAGTAGTACCAGGAAGAACACTGAAGCTTTCTTT.